These T cell receptor beta chains were read from a single sample in a study of blood T cell repertoires in COVID-19. TCRdb's copy holds only in-frame clones and misses some; the assay was immunoSEQ multiplex PCR. The data show 120,000 to 150,000 clones, 80% seen once. Sequenced sample: peripheral blood. All receptors come from a man aged 55-75 years with active or convalescent COVID-19. The CDR3 runs from the conserved cysteine through the conserved F or W. The D gene is left open where the match is weak. Some rows have no size entry. The others give once, few or many, or a class for an expanded clone.

CDR3nt: TGTGCCAGCAGTTTCCAGGGGGGTTTGGAGCCCCAGCATTTT
CDR3aa: CASSFQGGLEPQHF
j_gene: TRBJ1-5
abundance: .
v_gene: TRBV2
d_gene: TRBD1

CDR3nt: TGTGCCAGCAGCTCCCCGGGACTAGCGGGGGTGAAAACCTACGAGCAGTACTTC
CDR3aa: CASSSPGLAGVKTYEQYF
j_gene: TRBJ2-7
abundance: .
v_gene: TRBV7-6
d_gene: TRBD2

CDR3nt: TGCGCCAGCAGCCAAGCAAGGGGAGGGAGGGGAATGTTGAGCGAAAAACTGTTTTTT
CDR3aa: CASSQARGGRGMLSEKLFF
j_gene: TRBJ1-4
abundance: .
v_gene: TRBV4-3
d_gene: .

CDR3nt: TGCGCCAGCAGCCAAGTCCCGGGAATTGAAGCTTTCTTT
CDR3aa: CASSQVPGIEAFF
j_gene: TRBJ1-1
abundance: .
v_gene: TRBV4-1
d_gene: .

CDR3nt: TGTGCCAGCAGGACAGGGGTAAATGAGCAGTTCTTC
CDR3aa: CASRTGVNEQFF
j_gene: TRBJ2-1
abundance: few
v_gene: TRBV7-8
d_gene: TRBD1

CDR3nt: TGTGCCAGCAGCTTATCCCAGGGGCTCACAGATACGCAGTATTTT
CDR3aa: CASSLSQGLTDTQYF
j_gene: TRBJ2-3
abundance: .
v_gene: TRBV7-3
d_gene: .

CDR3nt: TGTGCCACCAGTGATTTGCCCGGGGGGGAAGGCTACACCTTC
CDR3aa: CATSDLPGGEGYTF
j_gene: TRBJ1-2
abundance: few
v_gene: TRBV24-1
d_gene: .

CDR3nt: TGTGCCAGCAGTTTAAATCCCAGATATGGCTACACCTTC
CDR3aa: CASSLNPRYGYTF
j_gene: TRBJ1-2
abundance: once
v_gene: TRBV12-3/TRBV12-4
d_gene: .

CDR3nt: TGTGCCAGCAGTCCCGACGGGGATTCGAGGCAGCCCCAGCATTTT
CDR3aa: CASSPDGDSRQPQHF
j_gene: TRBJ1-5
abundance: .
v_gene: TRBV28
d_gene: .

CDR3nt: TGTGCCTCTAGCCCTGGGAGGGGCGGGGACGAGCAGTACTTC
CDR3aa: CASSPGRGGDEQYF
j_gene: TRBJ2-7
abundance: once
v_gene: TRBV19
d_gene: TRBD2

CDR3nt: TGCGCCAGTTCACAGGGAGATCATGGCTACACCTTC
CDR3aa: CASSQGDHGYTF
j_gene: TRBJ1-2
abundance: few
v_gene: TRBV5-1
d_gene: .

CDR3nt: TGTGCCAGCAGCTCCTTCGGGGGAGTAGGCCAAGAGACCCAGTACTTC
CDR3aa: CASSSFGGVGQETQYF
j_gene: TRBJ2-5
abundance: .
v_gene: TRBV7-2
d_gene: .

CDR3nt: TGTGCCAGCAGCTCCGGACAGATCCTTAACACTGAAGCTTTCTTT
CDR3aa: CASSSGQILNTEAFF
j_gene: TRBJ1-1
abundance: .
v_gene: TRBV7-2
d_gene: .

CDR3nt: TGTGCCAGTAGTTTGGACAGGGCAAGTAGCAATCAGCCCCAGCATTTT
CDR3aa: CASSLDRASSNQPQHF
j_gene: TRBJ1-5
abundance: .
v_gene: TRBV19
d_gene: TRBD1

CDR3nt: TGTGCCAGCAGTAAAGCGGGAGCCGGGGAGCTGTTTTTT
CDR3aa: CASSKAGAGELFF
j_gene: TRBJ2-2
abundance: .
v_gene: TRBV6-1
d_gene: TRBD2

CDR3nt: TGTGCCACCACCCCCCTTAGACAGAACTATGGCTACACCTTC
CDR3aa: CATTPLRQNYGYTF
j_gene: TRBJ1-2
abundance: .
v_gene: TRBV28
d_gene: .

CDR3nt: TGTGCCAGCAGCCCCTTGGGGGCCTTTAATGAAAAACTGTTTTTT
CDR3aa: CASSPLGAFNEKLFF
j_gene: TRBJ1-4
abundance: .
v_gene: TRBV7-8
d_gene: .

CDR3nt: TGTGCCAGCAGTTACCAAGGACTAGCGGGCCCCCTTTTT
CDR3aa: CASSYQGLAGPLF
j_gene: TRBJ2-3
abundance: .
v_gene: TRBV6-2/TRBV6-3
d_gene: TRBD2

CDR3nt: TGCAGTGCTCTGCGGGACACTGAAGCTTTCTTT
CDR3aa: CSALRDTEAFF
j_gene: TRBJ1-1
abundance: .
v_gene: TRBV20-1
d_gene: .

CDR3nt: TGTGCCAGCAGCTTGGGCGGGAGATCCTACGAGCAGTACTTC
CDR3aa: CASSLGGRSYEQYF
j_gene: TRBJ2-7
abundance: .
v_gene: TRBV11-3
d_gene: TRBD2